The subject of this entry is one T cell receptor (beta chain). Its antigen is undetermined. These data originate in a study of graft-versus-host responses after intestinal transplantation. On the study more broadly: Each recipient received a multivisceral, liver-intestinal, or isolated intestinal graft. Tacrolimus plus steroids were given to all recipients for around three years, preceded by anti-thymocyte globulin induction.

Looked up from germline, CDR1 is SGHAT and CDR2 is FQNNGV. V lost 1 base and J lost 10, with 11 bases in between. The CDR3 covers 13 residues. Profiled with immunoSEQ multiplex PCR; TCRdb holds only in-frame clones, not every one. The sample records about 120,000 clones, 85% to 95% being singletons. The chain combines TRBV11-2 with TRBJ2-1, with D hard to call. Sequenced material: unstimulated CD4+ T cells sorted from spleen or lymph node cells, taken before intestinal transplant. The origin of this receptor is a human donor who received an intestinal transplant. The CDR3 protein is CASSLVPAREQFF. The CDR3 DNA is TGTGCCAGCAGCTTAGTTCCAGCGAGGGAGCAGTTCTTC.